This T cell receptor beta chain was sequenced in a study of T cells in Graves' hyperthyroidism and ophthalmopathy. Notes on the study in general: Among clonotypes expanded in thyroid above 0.001, most were also found in blood.

Extraction of PBMCs used roughly 9.3 ml of fresh peripheral blood. RNA transcripts served as the template for amplifying TCR beta CDR3 regions. An initial round of RT-PCR targeting the TCR CDR3 relied on the HTBI primer set. TCRdb itself ran the multiplex PCR reads through MiXCR, one entry per CDR3 protein. The sample has roughly 650,000 distinct CDR3 sequences, roughly a sixth seen once. This clonotype was seen ten or more times. No antigen is known for it. Germline CDR1 reads MNHNS; CDR2 reads SASEGT. V lost 4 bases, J lost 5 bases, and 6 bases stayed unmatched. This CDR3 has 15 amino acids. The chain joins TRBV6-1 to TRBJ1-5; 9 bases agree with TRBD1. Sequencing input: blood. The clonotype comes from a woman aged 40 to 55 with Graves' ophthalmopathy. The CDR3 protein is CASSGITGGYQPQHF. DNA for the CDR3: TGTGCCAGCAGTGGAATCACAGGGGGCTATCAGCCCCAGCATTTT.